One sample yielded the 25 T cell receptor beta chains listed below, sequenced in a study of blood T cell repertoires in COVID-19. Sequencing used immunoSEQ multiplex PCR; TCRdb keeps in-frame clones, though not all of them. The sample has around 380,000 clones, around 87% seen once. Specimen: PBMCs or T cells enriched from blood (not recorded which). The receptors were gathered from a man aged 30-40 years who had recovered from COVID-19.

V usage is TRBV7-8 and J usage is TRBJ1-2, with D perhaps TRBD1 (5 bases). This CDR3 region has 13 residues. Trimming stripped 1 base from V and 3 bases from J, with 6 bases between. CDR1 is SGHVS, CDR2 FQNEAQ, per germline. The CDR3 sequence is CASSLETDYGYTF. CDR3 sequence (DNA): TGTGCCAGCAGCTTAGAGACAGACTATGGCTACACCTTC.

This chain links TRBV27 with TRBJ1-4; D is ambiguous. CDR1 is MNHEY, CDR2 SMNVEV, per germline (reference sequence). The CDR3 is 14 amino acids. Trimming pared 3 bases from V and 8 bases from J, leaving 13 bases between. The CDR3 sequence: CASSFPGSKEKLFF. The CDR3 bases are TGTGCCAGCAGTTTCCCGGGGTCGAAAGAAAAACTGTTTTTT.

CDR3 sequence: CASSYYGDSAYEQYF. CDR3 nucleotide sequence: TGTGCCAGCAGTTACTACGGGGACAGCGCCTACGAGCAGTACTTC. The rearrangement uses TRBV6-5 and TRBJ2-7, with TRBD1 identical over 7 bases. J was trimmed by 2 bases and V by 1 base; bases with no gene match: 5. Looked up from germline, CDR1 is MNHEY and CDR2 is SVGAGI. The CDR3 has 15 amino acids.

This chain links TRBV3-1 (or the pseudogene TRBV3-2) with TRBJ2-5, with 7 bases identical to TRBD1. Germline CDR1 is LGHDT and CDR2 is YNNKEL (reference sequence). The CDR3 contains 14 residues. J gave up 5 bases and V 0 bases, and 3 bases lay outside the gene matches. CDR3 in DNA: TGTGCCAGCAGCCAAGAAAGAGGGGGCGAGACCCAGTACTTC. It codes for CASSQERGGETQYF.

The chain is built from TRBV18 and TRBJ1-2; 9 positions match TRBD1. The germline V gene has CDR1 KGHSH and CDR2 LQKENI. The CDR3 is 15 amino acids. The V and J ends lost 3 bases and 7 bases, in that order; junction bases with no gene match: 9. The CDR3 region has the DNA TGTGCCAGCTCACCGCAGGGACAGGGAGGGGTTGGCTACACCTTC. Its protein product is CASSPQGQGGVGYTF.

The chain employs TRBV15 and TRBJ1-1; possibly TRBD1 for D (6 bases). With 5 bases removed from V and 6 bases from J, the gap between germline ends came to 16 bases. CDR1 and CDR2 (germline): LNHNV, YYDKDF (reference sequence). The CDR3 consists of 14 residues. The CDR3 loop reads CATSPRGARAEAFF. DNA for the CDR3: TGTGCCACCAGCCCCCGGGGGGCTCGCGCTGAAGCTTTCTTT.

V is TRBV29-1 and J is TRBJ1-1; D ambiguous. The CDR3 runs 11 residues. Per the germline V gene, CDR1 is SQVTM and CDR2 is ANQGSEA. V was trimmed by 0 bases and J by 8 bases, leaving 7 bases between them. CDR3 loop: CSVEDLGEAFF. The CDR3 coding sequence is TGCAGCGTTGAAGATCTGGGCGAAGCTTTCTTT.

The V call is TRBV29-1, the J call TRBJ2-7; D is unresolved. Germline V gene data show CDR1 as SQVTM and CDR2 as ANQGSEA. Trimming removed 2 bases at V and 3 bases at J, with 5 bases between. The CDR3 totals 11 residues. In DNA form, the CDR3 reads TGCAGCGTTGAACGCAGCTACGAGCAGTACTTC. Translation gives CSVERSYEQYF.

This chain connects TRBV5-1 to TRBJ2-5; a weak D match, TRBD2 (5 bases). The CDR3 spans 13 residues. V dropped 3 bases and J dropped 3 bases, with 9 bases sitting between them. Germline V lookup: CDR1 SGHRS, CDR2 YFSETQ. The CDR3 DNA is TGCGCCAGCAGCTCTCGGGGAAAAGAGACCCAGTACTTC. It specifies CASSSRGKETQYF.

V gene TRBV7-9 combines with J gene TRBJ2-2, with D tentatively TRBD1 (5 bases). The CDR3 is 15 amino acids. V was trimmed by 4 bases and J by 2 bases, leaving 11 bases between them. Germline loops: CDR1 SEHNR, CDR2 FQNEAQ (reference sequence). The CDR3 sequence: CASSSQGANTGELFF. The CDR3 region has the DNA TGTGCCAGCAGCTCTCAAGGGGCCAACACCGGGGAGCTGTTTTTT.

V is TRBV11-3 and J is TRBJ2-3; tentative D call: TRBD1 (6 bases). Trimming cost V 5 bases and J 7 bases, with 10 bases left between them. Germline V gene lookup returns CDR1 SGHNT and CDR2 YENEEA. The CDR3 length is 12 residues. The CDR3 DNA is TGTGCCAGCAGCCCGCAGGGGAATACGCAGTATTTT. Amino acid sequence: CASSPQGNTQYF.

J is TRBJ1-2 and V is TRBV7-2; 8 nucleotides line up with TRBD1. V lost 4 bases to trimming and J lost 6 bases; unmatched junction nucleotides: 7. CDR1 is SGHTA, CDR2 FQGNSA, per germline. CDR3 length equals 14 residues. The CDR3 DNA is TGTGCCAGCAGCTCGGACAGGGTCACCCATGGCTACACCTTC. This codes for CASSSDRVTHGYTF.

V usage is TRBV6-5 and J usage is TRBJ2-7; 7 bases fit TRBD1. The germline gives CDR1 MNHEY, CDR2 SVGAGI. This CDR3 spans 14 amino acids. J was trimmed by 0 bases and V by 9 bases; bases with no gene match: 8. The CDR3 region is CASRQGSLSYEQYF. The CDR3 DNA follows: TGTGCCAGTCGACAGGGAAGCCTCTCCTACGAGCAGTACTTC.

The V and J genes are TRBV5-1 and TRBJ2-7, with 7 bases matching TRBD1. CDR1 and CDR2 (germline): SGHRS, YFSETQ. Germline trimming cut 0 bases from V and 4 bases from J; bases unmatched to any gene: 7. This CDR3 comprises 15 residues. Here the CDR3 reads CASSLAATGIYEQYF. The CDR3 bases are TGCGCCAGCAGCTTGGCCGCGACAGGGATATACGAGCAGTACTTC.

The chain joins TRBV5-1 to TRBJ2-1, with 9 nucleotides matching TRBD2. The CDR3 contains 15 residues. Germline V gene data show CDR1 as SGHRS and CDR2 as YFSETQ. V dropped 0 bases and J dropped 10; count of bases not matched to a gene: 8. For the CDR3, the DNA is TGCGCCAGCAGCTTGGTCCAGCGGGGGGCGCGGGAGCAGTTCTTC. It specifies CASSLVQRGAREQFF.

The V call is TRBV4-3, the J call TRBJ1-6; 7 bases are shared with TRBD1. CDR1 is LGHNA, CDR2 YSLEER, per germline. The CDR3 extends over 16 amino acids. The J segment lost 8 bases and the V segment lost 5 bases, leaving 12 bases of the junction unmatched. CDR3 nucleotides: TGCGCCAGCAGCGACGACAGGGAACTCCGCCATTCACCCCTCCACTTT. Its protein product is CASSDDRELRHSPLHF.

The chain joins TRBV19 to TRBJ1-6; TRBD1 agrees at 10 bases. CDR3 size: 17 residues. From germline, CDR1 is LNHDA and CDR2 SQIVND (reference sequence). J lost 5 bases, V lost 3 bases, and 7 bases had no gene match. The DNA of the CDR3 is TGTGCCAGTAGTATTACAGGGACAGGGGCCAATAATTCACCCCTCCACTTT. It is translated as CASSITGTGANNSPLHF.

This clone is a singleton in its sample. V is TRBV27 and J is TRBJ1-4, with 8 bases fitting TRBD1. With 3 bases clipped from V and 8 bases from J, the junction kept 5 bases outside the gene matches. This CDR3 contains 14 residues. The germline V gene has CDR1 MNHEY and CDR2 SMNVEV (reference sequence). The CDR3, as DNA: TGTGCCAGCAGTTTCGGGACAGGCGGCGAAAAACTGTTTTTT. It encodes CASSFGTGGEKLFF.

For the CDR3, the DNA is TGTGCCAGCAGTCCCCGGACTTTTACGCAGTATTTT. Its translation: CASSPRTFTQYF. This chain links TRBV12-3 or TRBV12-4 with TRBJ2-3; D is perhaps TRBD2 (5 bases). V dropped 5 bases and J dropped 8 bases, with 11 bases sitting between them. The CDR3 contains 12 residues.

This clone was counted a single time. The CDR3 reads CASSLAGGETQYF. CDR3 DNA sequence: TGTGCCAGCAGTCTGGCGGGGGGAGAGACCCAGTACTTC. The chain uses TRBV5-6 and TRBJ2-5; 8 bases are a match to TRBD2. The germline V gene encodes CDR1 SGHDT and CDR2 YYEEEE. The CDR3 is 13 amino acids. The trim removed 5 bases at V and 4 bases at J, leaving 4 bases unmatched.

This chain uses TRBV7-9 with TRBJ2-2, with TRBD1 identical over 7 bases. Germline V gene data show CDR1 as SEHNR and CDR2 as FQNEAQ (reference sequence). Trimming cost V 8 bases and J 2 bases; bases outside gene matches: 5. There are 14 residues in the CDR3. The CDR3 DNA follows: TGTGCCAGCTTCCGACAGGGCAACACCGGGGAGCTGTTTTTT. Translated: CASFRQGNTGELFF.

V is TRBV18 and J is TRBJ1-2; D is unclear. V was trimmed by 9 bases and J by 8 bases, leaving 13 bases between them. Germline V gives CDR1 KGHSH, CDR2 LQKENI. This CDR3 contains 11 residues. CDR3: CASLTGSGYTF. The CDR3 region has the DNA TGTGCCAGTTTGACGGGGTCCGGCTACACCTTC.

The chain recombines TRBV10-3 with TRBJ1-4; D call uncertain. Trimming removed 8 bases at V and 5 bases at J, with 12 bases between. Germline loops: CDR1 ENHRY, CDR2 SYGVKD. CDR3 length: 13 amino acids. The CDR3 nucleotides are TGTGCCATCGGCCGGGGAGGGAATGAAAAACTGTTTTTT. It encodes CAIGRGGNEKLFF.

The chain has TRBV11-2 and TRBJ2-5, with a tentative D call TRBD1 (5 bases). V dropped 11 bases and J dropped 5 bases, with 15 bases sitting between them. The CDR3 has 12 residues. Germline assignment: CDR1 SGHAT and CDR2 FQNNGV. In DNA form, the CDR3 reads TGTGCCTGCAAAAGTGGGGCCGAGACCCAGTACTTC. Protein product: CACKSGAETQYF.

The CDR3 loop reads CASKGARMNTGELFF. DNA of the CDR3: TGTGCCAGCAAAGGTGCTAGGATGAACACCGGGGAGCTGTTTTTT. The V call is TRBV2, the J call TRBJ2-2, with no clear D. The germline V gene encodes CDR1 SNHLY and CDR2 FYNNEI. This CDR3 is built from 15 residues. Between the trimmed V and J ends, which lost 7 bases and 1 base, there was a span of 13 bases.